These T cell receptor beta chains were read from a single sample in a study of T cell responses to AZD1222 COVID-19 vaccine. This table comes from immunoSEQ multiplex PCR, and its TCRdb copy is limited to in-frame clones, with some not included. This sample yields about 120,000 clones, of which around 91% are seen a single time; roughly 1.5% belongs to the top ten. The sample consisted of peripheral blood, taken 28 days after the second AZD1222 dose. These receptors were collected from an adult who received the AZD1222 COVID-19 vaccine. Each CDR3 is given with its conserved first and last residue. Each record gives: CDR3 protein, CDR3 DNA, D gene, CDR3 length, V gene, clone size, J gene. The D gene is left open where the match is weak. Rows give clone size only sometimes, using once, few, many, or a class for an expanded clone.

CASSWDRGTNTEAFF | TGTGCCAGCAGTTGGGACAGGGGGACGAACACTGAAGCTTTCTTT | TRBD1 | 15 | TRBV2 | . | TRBJ1-1
CASSLQGARVEPQHF | TGTGCCAGCAGCTTGCAGGGGGCGCGAGTTGAGCCCCAGCATTTT | TRBD1 | 15 | TRBV7-2 | . | TRBJ1-5
CASSFSGDQAPLHF | TGTGCCAGCAGCTTCTCAGGAGATCAGGCACCCCTCCACTTT | . | 14 | TRBV5-4 | . | TRBJ1-6
CASSLAGKGNQPQHF | TGTGCCAGCAGCTTGGCGGGGAAGGGCAATCAGCCCCAGCATTTT | . | 15 | TRBV7-9 | . | TRBJ1-5
CASSQGQGRYEQYF | TGTGCCAGCAGCCAAGGACAGGGACGCTACGAGCAGTACTTC | . | 14 | TRBV21-1 | . | TRBJ2-7
CASSQDYSGTDTQYF | TGTGCCAGCAGCCAAGACTATAGCGGCACAGATACGCAGTATTTT | . | 15 | TRBV3-1/TRBV3-2 | . | TRBJ2-3
CASSISQVNTEAFF | TGTGCCAGCAGCATCTCTCAGGTGAACACTGAAGCTTTCTTT | . | 14 | TRBV7-9 | once | TRBJ1-1
CASSSGVGYEQYF | TGTGCCAGCAGCTCAGGGGTCGGGTACGAGCAGTACTTC | . | 13 | TRBV7-3 | . | TRBJ2-7
CASSLRGRRPQHF | TGTGCCAGCAGTTTACGGGGCAGGAGGCCCCAGCATTTT | . | 13 | TRBV28 | . | TRBJ1-5
CASSPGTAPEAFF | TGCGCCAGCAGCCCGGGGACAGCCCCCGAAGCTTTCTTT | TRBD1 | 13 | TRBV5-1 | . | TRBJ1-1
CASSEDRKNSPLHF | TGTGCCAGCAGTGAAGATAGGAAAAATTCACCCCTCCACTTT | . | 14 | TRBV2 | . | TRBJ1-6
CASSRTDSNQPQHF | TGTGCCAGCAGCCGGACGGATAGCAATCAGCCCCAGCATTTT | . | 14 | TRBV28 | . | TRBJ1-5
CASSPVEGVSTGELFF | TGTGCCAGCAGTCCCGTTGAGGGAGTTAGCACCGGGGAGCTGTTTTTT | . | 16 | TRBV6-6 | . | TRBJ2-2
CATSRRVNTEAFF | TGTGCCACATCCCGACGGGTGAACACTGAAGCTTTCTTT | . | 13 | TRBV6-5 | . | TRBJ1-1
CASSKGTTSGALYNEQFF | TGTGCCAGCAGCAAAGGAACTACTAGCGGGGCCTTATACAATGAGCAGTTCTTC | . | 18 | TRBV21-1 | . | TRBJ2-1
CASSPRTGSYEQYF | TGTGCCAGCAGCCCGCGGACAGGGAGCTACGAGCAGTACTTC | TRBD1 | 14 | TRBV9 | . | TRBJ2-7
CSATQTSNYF | TGCAGTGCTACCCAGACTAGCAACTACTTC | TRBD2 | 10 | TRBV20-1 | . | TRBJ2-7
CASSLTLIGRNLNEQYF | TGTGCCAGCAGCTTAACGTTAATTGGCAGGAATCTCAACGAGCAGTACTTC | . | 17 | TRBV7-3 | . | TRBJ2-7
CASSRTYNSPLHF | TGTGCCAGCAGCAGGACCTATAATTCACCCCTCCACTTT | . | 13 | TRBV12-3/TRBV12-4 | . | TRBJ1-6
CASGGFGSDTGELFF | TGTGCCAGCGGGGGATTCGGCAGTGACACCGGGGAGCTGTTTTTT | . | 15 | TRBV27 | . | TRBJ2-2
CASSPLQGSNQPQHF | TGTGCCAGCAGCCCCCTACAGGGGAGCAATCAGCCCCAGCATTTT | TRBD1 | 15 | TRBV7-8 | . | TRBJ1-5
CASSYQGLGGDTQYF | TGTGCCAGCAGTTACCAGGGACTAGGGGGAGATACGCAGTATTTT | TRBD2 | 15 | TRBV6-5 | . | TRBJ2-3
CASSVELGDSYEQYF | TGTGCCAGCAGCGTAGAATTAGGGGATTCCTACGAGCAGTACTTC | . | 15 | TRBV9 | . | TRBJ2-7
CASSLDLGPAYEQYF | TGTGCCAGCAGCTTAGATCTAGGCCCAGCCTACGAGCAGTACTTC | . | 15 | TRBV11-2 | . | TRBJ2-7
CASSLGAGWQPQHF | TGTGCCAGCAGCTTAGGGGCAGGGTGGCAGCCCCAGCATTTT | . | 14 | TRBV7-2 | . | TRBJ1-5
CASRVRSEDGYTF | TGTGCCAGCAGGGTGAGGTCGGAAGATGGCTACACCTTC | . | 13 | TRBV6-5 | . | TRBJ1-2